This entry lists 2 T cell receptor beta chains sequenced from one sample in a study of shared clonotypes between healthy human individuals. The data were produced by immunoSEQ multiplex PCR, yet TCRdb's version contains in-frame clones alone and is incomplete. The data hold around 1 million clones, with around 80% observed a single time. What was sequenced was memory CD4+ T cells sorted from blood. The sample's subset: CD45RA-negative fraction. The receptors originated from a young man in good health.

The chain recombines TRBV6-5 with TRBJ2-3, with 8 bases identical to TRBD1. The V segment lost 6 bases and the J segment 10 bases; nucleotides outside the gene matches: 3. CDR1 is MNHEY, CDR2 SVGAGI, per germline. The CDR3 is made up of 11 amino acids. The CDR3 spells CASSGQGSQYF. The CDR3, as DNA: TGTGCCAGCAGCGGACAGGGCTCGCAGTATTTT.

This chain connects TRBV19 to TRBJ1-1, with D perhaps TRBD1 (6 bases). Trimming stripped 5 bases from V and 0 bases from J, with 13 bases between. The CDR3 runs 15 residues. CDR1 is LNHDA and CDR2 is SQIVND in the germline V gene (reference sequence). CDR3 protein: CASSDYRAVNTEAFF. CDR3 DNA: TGTGCCAGTAGTGACTACAGGGCGGTGAACACTGAAGCTTTCTTT.